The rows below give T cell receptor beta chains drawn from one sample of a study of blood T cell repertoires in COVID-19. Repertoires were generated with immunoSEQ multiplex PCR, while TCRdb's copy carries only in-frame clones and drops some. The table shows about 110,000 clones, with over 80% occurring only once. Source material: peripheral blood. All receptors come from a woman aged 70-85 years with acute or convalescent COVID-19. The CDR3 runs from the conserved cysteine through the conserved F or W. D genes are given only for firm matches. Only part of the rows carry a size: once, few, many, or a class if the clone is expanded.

CDR3 DNA: TGTGCCAGCAGTTTCGAGACTAGTCTCATGTACTTC
CDR3 protein: CASSFETSLMYF
V gene: TRBV12-3/TRBV12-4
D gene: .
clone size: .
CDR3 length: 12
J gene: TRBJ2-4

CDR3 DNA: TGTGCCAGCAGTTCCCTAGCGGACCCACGGCAGGATACGCAGTATTTT
CDR3 protein: CASSSLADPRQDTQYF
V gene: TRBV27
D gene: TRBD2
clone size: .
CDR3 length: 16
J gene: TRBJ2-3

CDR3 DNA: TGTGCCAGCAGCACAGGGACAGGGGAATCAAGGGAGCAGTTCTTC
CDR3 protein: CASSTGTGESREQFF
V gene: TRBV7-2
D gene: TRBD1
clone size: .
CDR3 length: 15
J gene: TRBJ2-1

CDR3 DNA: TGTGCCAGCGTCGGACAGGGAAGTAATTATGGCTACACCTTC
CDR3 protein: CASVGQGSNYGYTF
V gene: TRBV2
D gene: TRBD1
clone size: .
CDR3 length: 14
J gene: TRBJ1-2

CDR3 DNA: TGTGCCAGCAGTCCCTTGGACAGGGGTAGCAATCAGCCCCAGCATTTT
CDR3 protein: CASSPLDRGSNQPQHF
V gene: TRBV6-2/TRBV6-3
D gene: TRBD1
clone size: .
CDR3 length: 16
J gene: TRBJ1-5

CDR3 DNA: TGTGCCAGCAGCCCGAGGGGGCAGGGGAACACTGAAGCTTTCTTT
CDR3 protein: CASSPRGQGNTEAFF
V gene: TRBV7-2
D gene: TRBD1
clone size: .
CDR3 length: 15
J gene: TRBJ1-1

CDR3 DNA: TGTGCCACCCGGGACACGGCGAGTGAAAAACTGTTTTTT
CDR3 protein: CATRDTASEKLFF
V gene: TRBV10-3
D gene: .
clone size: .
CDR3 length: 13
J gene: TRBJ1-4

CDR3 DNA: TGTGCCAGCAGTTTGAGGATTGAGCAGTTCTTC
CDR3 protein: CASSLRIEQFF
V gene: TRBV12-3/TRBV12-4
D gene: .
clone size: once
CDR3 length: 11
J gene: TRBJ2-1

CDR3 DNA: TGTGCCAGCAGTACCACACTAGAAGCTTTCTTT
CDR3 protein: CASSTTLEAFF
V gene: TRBV28
D gene: .
clone size: .
CDR3 length: 11
J gene: TRBJ1-1

CDR3 DNA: TGTGCCAGCAGCGTAGAAGTAGCAGATACGCAGTATTTT
CDR3 protein: CASSVEVADTQYF
V gene: TRBV9
D gene: .
clone size: .
CDR3 length: 13
J gene: TRBJ2-3

CDR3 DNA: TGCGCCAGCAGCCAGGTCCCCCCTGACAGGAACTTCCGGGAGCAGTACTTC
CDR3 protein: CASSQVPPDRNFREQYF
V gene: TRBV4-1
D gene: .
clone size: .
CDR3 length: 17
J gene: TRBJ2-7

CDR3 DNA: TGCGCCAGCAGCTTCGGGACTATTGACGCAGATACGCAGTATTTT
CDR3 protein: CASSFGTIDADTQYF
V gene: TRBV5-1
D gene: TRBD2
clone size: .
CDR3 length: 15
J gene: TRBJ2-3

CDR3 DNA: TGTGCCAGCAGCCAGGGACTAGCGGACACAGATACGCAGTATTTT
CDR3 protein: CASSQGLADTDTQYF
V gene: TRBV4-2
D gene: TRBD2
clone size: .
CDR3 length: 15
J gene: TRBJ2-3

CDR3 DNA: TGTGCCAGCAGCCTAAAAGGGCTAGCGGGAGAATTTGTTACGCAGTATTTT
CDR3 protein: CASSLKGLAGEFVTQYF
V gene: TRBV4-2
D gene: TRBD2
clone size: .
CDR3 length: 17
J gene: TRBJ2-3

CDR3 DNA: TGCGCCAGCAGTCAATCGTCCGGGGGACTGCCTCTGGAGTTTACTTACGAGCAGTACTTC
CDR3 protein: CASSQSSGGLPLEFTYEQYF
V gene: TRBV23-1
D gene: .
clone size: .
CDR3 length: 20
J gene: TRBJ2-7

CDR3 DNA: TGTGCCAGCAGCGTAGAATCTAGCGGGCCCTACGAGCAGTACTTC
CDR3 protein: CASSVESSGPYEQYF
V gene: TRBV9
D gene: TRBD2
clone size: .
CDR3 length: 15
J gene: TRBJ2-7

CDR3 DNA: TGTGCCAGCAGTTTCTCGGGCAACCCAGCGGGGACCTATGGCTACACCTTC
CDR3 protein: CASSFSGNPAGTYGYTF
V gene: TRBV27
D gene: .
clone size: .
CDR3 length: 17
J gene: TRBJ1-2

CDR3 DNA: TGTGCCAGCAGCCTCAACCGGGACAGGGTTGTCTTGGAGCAGTTCTTC
CDR3 protein: CASSLNRDRVVLEQFF
V gene: TRBV27
D gene: TRBD1
clone size: .
CDR3 length: 16
J gene: TRBJ2-1

CDR3 DNA: TGCGCCAGCAGCCTGACAGGGGGCGCTGGGGGTAGTAGTGAAAAACTGTTTTTT
CDR3 protein: CASSLTGGAGGSSEKLFF
V gene: TRBV4-3
D gene: TRBD1
clone size: .
CDR3 length: 18
J gene: TRBJ1-4

CDR3 DNA: TGTGCCAGCAGTGAACACCATTACTCGGGACAGAGAAATTCACCCCTCCACTTT
CDR3 protein: CASSEHHYSGQRNSPLHF
V gene: TRBV25-1
D gene: TRBD1
clone size: .
CDR3 length: 18
J gene: TRBJ1-6

CDR3 DNA: TGTGCCAGCTCACCAAAACCGACAGCGAACACTGAAGCTTTCTTT
CDR3 protein: CASSPKPTANTEAFF
V gene: TRBV18
D gene: .
clone size: .
CDR3 length: 15
J gene: TRBJ1-1

CDR3 DNA: TGTGCCACCAGCAGGGACTACTGGACGGCCTCTGGGGCCAACGTCCTGACTTTC
CDR3 protein: CATSRDYWTASGANVLTF
V gene: TRBV15
D gene: .
clone size: once
CDR3 length: 18
J gene: TRBJ2-6

CDR3 DNA: TGTGCCAGCAGTGAGGGCCGACTAGCGGGGGGGCGGGAGACCCAGTACTTC
CDR3 protein: CASSEGRLAGGRETQYF
V gene: TRBV25-1
D gene: TRBD2
clone size: .
CDR3 length: 17
J gene: TRBJ2-5

CDR3 DNA: TGTGCCAGCAGCCAGGGACTAGCGGGGGGCCTTAGCACAGATACGCAGTATTTT
CDR3 protein: CASSQGLAGGLSTDTQYF
V gene: TRBV9
D gene: TRBD2
clone size: .
CDR3 length: 18
J gene: TRBJ2-3

CDR3 DNA: TGTGCCAGCAGCGTAGATCCTAGCGGGGGCTTAGGTGAGCAGTTCTTC
CDR3 protein: CASSVDPSGGLGEQFF
V gene: TRBV9
D gene: TRBD2
clone size: .
CDR3 length: 16
J gene: TRBJ2-1

CDR3 DNA: TGCGCCAGCAGGAACGGACTAGCGGGAGGGCCCTACGAGCAGTACTTC
CDR3 protein: CASRNGLAGGPYEQYF
V gene: TRBV10-2
D gene: TRBD2
clone size: .
CDR3 length: 16
J gene: TRBJ2-7

CDR3 DNA: TGTGCCAGCAGGGTGACAGGACCCCTCCAAGAGACCCAGTACTTC
CDR3 protein: CASRVTGPLQETQYF
V gene: TRBV28
D gene: .
clone size: .
CDR3 length: 15
J gene: TRBJ2-5

CDR3 DNA: TGTGCCAGCAGTGAGGGGACAGCGGCAGAGACCCAGTACTTC
CDR3 protein: CASSEGTAAETQYF
V gene: TRBV25-1
D gene: TRBD1
clone size: .
CDR3 length: 14
J gene: TRBJ2-5

CDR3 DNA: TGTGCCAGCATCCCCGGGACAGGAGGGAATAGCAATCAGCCCCAGCATTTT
CDR3 protein: CASIPGTGGNSNQPQHF
V gene: TRBV6-2/TRBV6-3
D gene: TRBD1
clone size: .
CDR3 length: 17
J gene: TRBJ1-5

CDR3 DNA: TGTGCCAGCAGTGAAGCAACTCGGACAGTTGAAGCTTTCTTT
CDR3 protein: CASSEATRTVEAFF
V gene: TRBV2
D gene: .
clone size: .
CDR3 length: 14
J gene: TRBJ1-1

CDR3 DNA: TGTGCCAGCAGCTCAACACCAGGGAGGGGTCAGCCCCAGCATTTT
CDR3 protein: CASSSTPGRGQPQHF
V gene: TRBV5-8
D gene: .
clone size: .
CDR3 length: 15
J gene: TRBJ1-5

CDR3 DNA: TGCAGCGGGACAGGGCCCGCATCCTACGAGCAGTACTTC
CDR3 protein: CSGTGPASYEQYF
V gene: TRBV29-1
D gene: TRBD1
clone size: many
CDR3 length: 13
J gene: TRBJ2-7

CDR3 DNA: TGTGCCAGCAGTTACTCCCACACCGGAGACACTGAAGCTTTCTTT
CDR3 protein: CASSYSHTGDTEAFF
V gene: TRBV6-6
D gene: .
clone size: once
CDR3 length: 15
J gene: TRBJ1-1

CDR3 DNA: TGCAGTTACTATATGAACACTGAAGCTTTCTTT
CDR3 protein: CSYYMNTEAFF
V gene: TRBV20-1
D gene: .
clone size: .
CDR3 length: 11
J gene: TRBJ1-1

CDR3 DNA: TGTGCCAGCATTTCGTCCGGCGGTAACACTGAAGCTTTCTTT
CDR3 protein: CASISSGGNTEAFF
V gene: TRBV28
D gene: .
clone size: .
CDR3 length: 14
J gene: TRBJ1-1

CDR3 DNA: TGTGCCAGCAGTCCCCGACTAGGTAGCGGGTACGAGCAGTACTTC
CDR3 protein: CASSPRLGSGYEQYF
V gene: TRBV25-1
D gene: TRBD2
clone size: .
CDR3 length: 15
J gene: TRBJ2-7

CDR3 DNA: TGTGCCAGCAGCTTGAGGCAGGGTCGCTCCTACGAGCAGTACTTC
CDR3 protein: CASSLRQGRSYEQYF
V gene: TRBV5-6
D gene: .
clone size: few
CDR3 length: 15
J gene: TRBJ2-7

CDR3 DNA: TGTGCCAGCAGTTTTGCGGCAAAGCGGCAGTATTTT
CDR3 protein: CASSFAAKRQYF
V gene: TRBV6-2/TRBV6-3
D gene: .
clone size: .
CDR3 length: 12
J gene: TRBJ2-3

CDR3 DNA: TGTGCCAGCAGTTCTCCGGAGATCCATCGCTATGGCTACACCTTC
CDR3 protein: CASSSPEIHRYGYTF
V gene: TRBV28
D gene: .
clone size: once
CDR3 length: 15
J gene: TRBJ1-2

CDR3 DNA: TGTGCCAGCAGCACCCAACCGGGCAGGGGATGGACCGGGGAGCTGTTTTTT
CDR3 protein: CASSTQPGRGWTGELFF
V gene: TRBV7-9
D gene: .
clone size: .
CDR3 length: 17
J gene: TRBJ2-2

CDR3 DNA: TGTGCCAGTAGTATTGGGGGACAGGGTTTCTATGGCTACACCTTC
CDR3 protein: CASSIGGQGFYGYTF
V gene: TRBV19
D gene: TRBD1
clone size: .
CDR3 length: 15
J gene: TRBJ1-2

CDR3 DNA: TGTGCCAGCAGCCTCACAGGGGATTATGGCTACACCTTC
CDR3 protein: CASSLTGDYGYTF
V gene: TRBV5-5
D gene: TRBD1
clone size: .
CDR3 length: 13
J gene: TRBJ1-2

CDR3 DNA: TGCGCCAGCAGACCTGACTCCTTCACCGGGGAGCTGTTTTTT
CDR3 protein: CASRPDSFTGELFF
V gene: TRBV5-1
D gene: .
clone size: many
CDR3 length: 14
J gene: TRBJ2-2

CDR3 DNA: TGTGCCAGCAGCCAGTCGTCGGGACCCCAGCATTTT
CDR3 protein: CASSQSSGPQHF
V gene: TRBV3-1/TRBV3-2
D gene: .
clone size: .
CDR3 length: 12
J gene: TRBJ1-5

CDR3 DNA: TGTGCCAGCAGGAGTGCCCTGAACACTGAAGCTTTCTTT
CDR3 protein: CASRSALNTEAFF
V gene: TRBV12-3/TRBV12-4
D gene: .
clone size: once
CDR3 length: 13
J gene: TRBJ1-1

CDR3 DNA: TGTGCCACCAGCAGCCTCACCGGGACTCGCACCTACGAGCAGTACTTC
CDR3 protein: CATSSLTGTRTYEQYF
V gene: TRBV15
D gene: .
clone size: .
CDR3 length: 16
J gene: TRBJ2-7

CDR3 DNA: TGTGCCACCAGTGATTCCCGCGGCGGCAGCCCCTACAATGAGCAGTTCTTC
CDR3 protein: CATSDSRGGSPYNEQFF
V gene: TRBV24-1
D gene: .
clone size: .
CDR3 length: 17
J gene: TRBJ2-1

CDR3 DNA: TGTGCCAGCAGCGCGACAGGGCGTTGGTCACCCCTCCACTTT
CDR3 protein: CASSATGRWSPLHF
V gene: TRBV3-1/TRBV3-2
D gene: TRBD1
clone size: .
CDR3 length: 14
J gene: TRBJ1-6

CDR3 DNA: TGTGCCAGCAGCTTAGAGCAGAATTTCCTCTCCGGGGAGCTGTTTTTT
CDR3 protein: CASSLEQNFLSGELFF
V gene: TRBV11-2
D gene: .
clone size: few
CDR3 length: 16
J gene: TRBJ2-2

CDR3 DNA: TGTGCCAGCAGACAGAATGTTGGCTACACCTTC
CDR3 protein: CASRQNVGYTF
V gene: TRBV2
D gene: .
clone size: once
CDR3 length: 11
J gene: TRBJ1-2

CDR3 DNA: TGTGCCAGCAGTTTAAGCAGGGGGACATTCGGAAACACCATATATTTT
CDR3 protein: CASSLSRGTFGNTIYF
V gene: TRBV28
D gene: TRBD1
clone size: .
CDR3 length: 16
J gene: TRBJ1-3

CDR3 DNA: TGTGCCAGCAGCCCAATGGGGACTAGCGGGAGGGGGAATGAGCAGTTCTTC
CDR3 protein: CASSPMGTSGRGNEQFF
V gene: TRBV5-4
D gene: TRBD2
clone size: few
CDR3 length: 17
J gene: TRBJ2-1

CDR3 DNA: TGTGCCAGCAGCTTAGAGTTAACGAAGGGGAAACTGTTTTTT
CDR3 protein: CASSLELTKGKLFF
V gene: TRBV7-9
D gene: .
clone size: once
CDR3 length: 14
J gene: TRBJ1-4

CDR3 DNA: TGCAGTGCTAGTGAAGGAGCGAACACTGAAGCTTTCTTT
CDR3 protein: CSASEGANTEAFF
V gene: TRBV20-1
D gene: .
clone size: .
CDR3 length: 13
J gene: TRBJ1-1

CDR3 DNA: TGTGCCAGTAGCCCACAGGGGCCACGTATGAACACTGAAGCTTTCTTT
CDR3 protein: CASSPQGPRMNTEAFF
V gene: TRBV19
D gene: TRBD1
clone size: few
CDR3 length: 16
J gene: TRBJ1-1

CDR3 DNA: TGTGCCAGCAGTGAGCGGATGGCGGCGCAAACCGGGGAGCTGTTTTTT
CDR3 protein: CASSERMAAQTGELFF
V gene: TRBV2
D gene: .
clone size: many
CDR3 length: 16
J gene: TRBJ2-2

CDR3 DNA: TGTGCCAGCAGCCCTTTTGGGGGGGAGGTACTGTTTTTT
CDR3 protein: CASSPFGGEVLFF
V gene: TRBV11-2
D gene: .
clone size: .
CDR3 length: 13
J gene: TRBJ1-4

CDR3 DNA: TGTGCCAGCAGCCCGAGCGGGAGAGAGGGCAATGAGCAGTTCTTC
CDR3 protein: CASSPSGREGNEQFF
V gene: TRBV7-3
D gene: TRBD2
clone size: .
CDR3 length: 15
J gene: TRBJ2-1

CDR3 DNA: TGTGCCATCAGTGAGTCGGGGAGAGGTCTCCATAGCAATCAGCCCCAGCATTTT
CDR3 protein: CAISESGRGLHSNQPQHF
V gene: TRBV10-3
D gene: .
clone size: .
CDR3 length: 18
J gene: TRBJ1-5

CDR3 DNA: TGCAGTGCTAGTAGCCTAGCAAATGAGCAGTTCTTC
CDR3 protein: CSASSLANEQFF
V gene: TRBV20-1
D gene: .
clone size: .
CDR3 length: 12
J gene: TRBJ2-1